Below, 22 T cell receptor beta chains from the same sample are listed, as sequenced in a study of shared clonotypes between healthy human individuals. Produced via immunoSEQ multiplex PCR; TCRdb's table is partial and in-frame only. The table includes 2 million to 3 million clones, approximately 94% detected once. Source material: naive CD4+ T cells from PBMCs. Subset defined: CD45RA+ positively selected. The receptors were gathered from a man aged 18-30 years in good health. Some clones in this sample may be carry-over from other donors' samples.

The chain couples TRBV28 to TRBJ2-7; weak D call: TRBD2 (5 bases). V was cut by 6 bases and J by 2 bases, with 11 bases left in between. The CDR3 runs to 13 residues. The germline CDR1 and CDR2 sequences are MDHEN and SYDVKM. The CDR3 loop is CASRTTLTYEQYF. The CDR3 bases are TGTGCCAGCAGGACTACCCTGACCTACGAGCAGTACTTC.

V gene TRBV5-1 combines with J gene TRBJ1-1, with D possibly TRBD1 on 5 matching bases. The V and J ends lost 4 bases and 0 bases respectively, with 16 bases between them. The germline V gene has CDR1 SGHRS and CDR2 YFSETQ. The CDR3 is 16 amino acids. The chain's CDR3 is CASSVWPTVMNTEAFF. The CDR3 DNA sequence: TGCGCCAGCAGCGTTTGGCCGACAGTTATGAACACTGAAGCTTTCTTT.

The gene calls are TRBV2 and TRBJ2-7; D is perhaps TRBD1 (6 bases). This CDR3 region has 12 residues. V was pared by 6 bases and J by 10 bases, with 16 bases between. The germline CDR1 and CDR2 sequences are SNHLY and FYNNEI. The CDR3 nucleotides read TGTGCCAGCAGAGAAACGGACAGCCGTCAGTACTTC. This encodes CASRETDSRQYF. The variable domain in full, with the rest retrieved from reference TRBV2 and TRBJ2-7, is EPEVTQTPSHQVTQMGQEVILRCVPISNHLYFYWYRQILGQKVEFLVSFYNNEISEKSEIFDDQFSVERPDGSNFTLKIRSTKLEDSAMYFCASRETDSRQYFGPGTRLTVT.

This clone came up once. The V and J genes are TRBV6-6 and TRBJ1-6, with a weak D call TRBD1 (6 bases). CDR3 size: 11 residues. Germline V lookup: CDR1 MNHNY, CDR2 SVGAGI (reference sequence). The CDR3 reads CASGERSPLHF. Written as DNA, the CDR3 is TGTGCGTCAGGGGAAAGGTCACCCCTCCACTTT.

The chain uses TRBV6-6 and TRBJ2-3, with 8 bases lining up with TRBD2. Per the germline V gene, CDR1 is MNHNY and CDR2 is SVGAGI (reference sequence). This CDR3 spans 15 amino acids. V lost 8 bases to trimming and J lost 5 bases; unmatched junction nucleotides: 12. CDR3 protein: CASRAGTRGGDTQYF. The CDR3 region has the DNA TGTGCCAGCCGGGCCGGGACTAGAGGTGGAGATACGCAGTATTTT.

V is TRBV7-2 and J is TRBJ2-7; 9 bases fit TRBD1. From germline, CDR1 is SGHTA and CDR2 FQGNSA. The CDR3 has 14 residues. J was trimmed by 5 bases and V by 3 bases; bases with no gene match: 5. The CDR3 DNA reads TGTGCCAGCAGCTTGGGACAGGGTTTTGACGAGCAGTACTTC. Its protein is CASSLGQGFDEQYF.

The chain carries TRBV28 and TRBJ1-1; no reliable D call. Germline V gene data show CDR1 as MDHEN and CDR2 as SYDVKM. V was clipped by 1 base and J by 1 base, with 13 bases between them. This CDR3 region has 16 residues. The CDR3 reads CASSLSVKVGNTEAFF. For the CDR3, the DNA is TGTGCCAGCAGTTTATCGGTAAAGGTCGGGAACACTGAAGCTTTCTTT. Based on the CDR3 plus reference TRBV28 and TRBJ1-1, the full variable domain is DVKVTQSSRYLVKRTGEKVFLECVQDMDHENMFWYRQDPGLGLRLIYFSYDVKMKEKGDIPEGYSVSREKKERFSLILESASTNQTSMYLCASSLSVKVGNTEAFFGQGTRLTVV.

This clone was observed a single time. This chain uses TRBV28 with TRBJ1-3, with D uncertain. The CDR3 contains 14 residues. Germline V gene data show CDR1 as MDHEN and CDR2 as SYDVKM. V shed 6 bases and J shed 0 bases, with 9 bases lying between them. CDR3: CASSRHHSGNTIYF. DNA for the CDR3: TGTGCCAGCAGCCGACACCACTCTGGAAACACCATATATTTT.

The rearrangement uses TRBV6-1 and TRBJ2-7; TRBD2 is a possible D gene (6 bases). Trimming took off 2 bases at V and 3 bases at J, with 11 bases between the two ends. CDR3 length: 14 amino acids. CDR1 and CDR2 (germline): MNHNS, SASEGT. Here the CDR3 reads CASSERGTYYEQYF. As DNA, the CDR3 is TGTGCCAGCAGTGAACGGGGGACTTACTACGAGCAGTACTTC.

The chain links TRBV7-9 to TRBJ2-5; D is perhaps TRBD2 (5 bases). The DNA end is a closer match to TRBJ2-7, so the J assignment may be wrong. The V gene's germline CDR1 is SEHNR and CDR2 FQNEAQ (reference sequence). CDR3 length: 16 residues. CDR3 amino acids: CASSPLGSERTYEQYF. The CDR3 DNA reads as TGTGCCAGCAGCCCATTGGGTTCGGAGCGGACCTACGAGCAGTACTTC.

The rearrangement links TRBV7-9 to TRBJ2-1; D gene ambiguous. There are 12 residues in the CDR3. Germline V gene sequence: CDR1 SEHNR, CDR2 FQNEAQ (reference sequence). V lost 6 bases and J 5 bases, leaving 8 bases between the germline ends. The CDR3 region is CASSSTNNEQFF. CDR3 nucleotides: TGTGCCAGCAGTTCCACTAACAATGAGCAGTTCTTC.

The gene calls are TRBV19 and TRBJ1-5; D gene unclear. V lost 7 bases and J lost 5, with 15 bases in between. CDR1 LNHDA and CDR2 SQIVND come from the germline V gene (reference sequence). The CDR3 has 14 amino acids. The CDR3 DNA reads as TGTGCCAGTACCTCCTCTAGGACTTATCAGCCCCAGCATTTT. Amino acids: CASTSSRTYQPQHF.

For this clone: A read error may explain this, as a much larger clone is one base away. The same CDR3 can be traced to other DNA sequences in this sample. V and J are TRBV5-1 and TRBJ1-1, with D possibly matching TRBD1 (5 bases). Between the trimmed V and J ends, which lost 0 bases and 1 base, there was a span of 7 bases. CDR1 SGHRS and CDR2 YFSETQ come from the germline V gene. This CDR3 is built from 14 residues. CDR3 sequence reads: CASSLVRANTEAFF. CDR3 DNA sequence: TGCGCCAGCAGCTTGGTCAGGGCGAACACTGAAGCTTTCTTT.

Turning to this clone: Other nucleotide sequences from this sample produce the same CDR3. This chain links TRBV9 with TRBJ2-7; no definite D call. V was shortened by 0 bases and J by 3 bases, with 7 bases between the two germline ends. The germline CDR1 and CDR2 sequences are SGDLS and YYNGEE. The CDR3 extends over 13 amino acids. CDR3 loop: CASSVGTNYEQYF. In nucleotides, the CDR3 is TGTGCCAGCAGCGTAGGGACCAACTACGAGCAGTACTTC. Together with reference TRBV9 and TRBJ2-7, the CDR3 gives the full variable domain: DSGVTQTPKHLITATGQRVTLRCSPRSGDLSVYWYQQSLDQGLQFLIQYYNGEERAKGNILERFSAQQFPDLHSELNLSSLELGDSALYFCASSVGTNYEQYFGPGTRLTVT.

The chain couples TRBV5-1 to TRBJ1-2, with a tentative D call TRBD1 (6 bases). V shed 0 bases and J shed 4 bases, with 16 bases lying between them. Looked up from germline, CDR1 is SGHRS and CDR2 is YFSETQ. CDR3 length equals 16 residues. CDR3 coding DNA: TGCGCCAGCAGCTTGGGTGACAGGTCCCGAATCTATGGCTACACCTTC. Amino acids: CASSLGDRSRIYGYTF.

This sequence joins TRBV13 and TRBJ2-1, with 10 bases fitting TRBD2. The CDR3 runs to 16 residues. Looked up from germline, CDR1 is PRHDT and CDR2 is FYEKMQ (reference sequence). V was pared by 0 bases and J by 6 bases, with 5 bases of the junction left unmatched. CDR3: CASSLGGLAGVNEQFF. The CDR3 coding sequence is TGTGCCAGCAGCTTAGGGGGGCTAGCGGGAGTCAATGAGCAGTTCTTC.

The V gene is TRBV6-1, the J gene TRBJ2-7; TRBD2 agrees at 8 bases. From germline, CDR1 is MNHNS and CDR2 SASEGT. The CDR3 loop spans 15 amino acids. The ends lost 7 bases at V and 2 bases at J; junction bases unmatched: 10. The CDR3 protein is CASTTSGGLAYEQYF. The CDR3 DNA reads TGTGCCAGCACCACGAGCGGGGGACTAGCCTACGAGCAGTACTTC.

This sequence joins TRBV4-1 and TRBJ2-1; no firm D call. Per the germline V gene, CDR1 is MGHRA and CDR2 is YSYEKL. Trimming pared 1 base from V and 8 bases from J, leaving 18 bases between. The CDR3 consists of 16 residues. The CDR3 reads CASSQVALTTQDEQFF. CDR3 sequence (DNA): TGCGCCAGCAGCCAAGTGGCCCTCACCACCCAGGATGAGCAGTTCTTC.

This clone is a singleton in its sample. The chain recombines TRBV25-1 with TRBJ1-4, with a weak D call TRBD1 (6 bases). CDR1 is MGHDK, CDR2 SYGVNS, per germline. Trimming pared 4 bases from V and 7 bases from J, leaving 19 bases between. This CDR3 comprises 16 residues. The CDR3 protein is CASSALGGGRSEKLFF. The CDR3 region has the DNA TGTGCCAGCAGTGCCCTAGGCGGGGGCCGGAGTGAAAAACTGTTTTTT.

The rearrangement joins TRBV4-1 to TRBJ1-3; D gene ambiguous. V lost 4 bases to trimming and J lost 2 bases, with 15 bases between them. Germline values: CDR1 MGHRA, CDR2 YSYEKL. The CDR3 runs 16 residues. The CDR3 is CASSPNLGRAGNTIYF. The DNA of the CDR3 is TGCGCCAGCAGCCCGAACCTAGGACGGGCTGGAAACACCATATATTTT.

This chain uses TRBV19 with TRBJ2-5; 8 bases are shared with TRBD2. The CDR3 totals 15 residues. Germline V gene sequence: CDR1 LNHDA, CDR2 SQIVND (reference sequence). V gave up 6 bases and J gave up 1 base; unmatched junction bases: 7. DNA for the CDR3: TGTGCCAGTAGGTCCGCTAGCGGGCGCCAAGAGACCCAGTACTTC. Its translation is CASRSASGRQETQYF.

This clone was observed once. This chain links TRBV28 with TRBJ1-2; no reliable D call. Germline V lookup: CDR1 MDHEN, CDR2 SYDVKM. This CDR3 is 13 amino acids long. The V and J ends lost 7 bases and 6 bases respectively, with 15 bases between them. The CDR3 DNA reads as TGTGCCAGCACTACCCCAGGAGGTAATGGCTACACCTTC. It codes for CASTTPGGNGYTF.